This section outlines one T cell receptor beta chain sequence together with its context. The germline V gene encodes CDR1 MNHEY and CDR2 SVGAGI. V lost 6 bases and J 0 bases, leaving 5 bases between the germline ends. The CDR3 is 12 amino acids. Methods used by the authors: Cell counts per sample came from amplifying reference gene primers. Sequencing was performed with immunoSEQ multiplex PCR; in TCRdb, only in-frame clones are kept and a portion is missing. Clone size and the V and J calls come from that table; the DNA yielded D and trimming. The profile shows more than 85,000 clones, 80% to 95% of them singletons. These data come from a study of blood T cell repertoires in COVID-19. Study-level information: Donors in the United States, Italy and Spain gave samples during acute or convalescent COVID-19. Nucleic acid was either cDNA or gDNA, and it came from T cells, B-cell-depleted T cells, or PBMCs.

This TCR came from a man aged 65 to 79 with acute or convalescent COVID-19. Sample: peripheral blood. J is TRBJ1-1 and V is TRBV6-5, with D hard to call. This CDR3 reads CASRQMNTEAFF. DNA of the CDR3: TGTGCCAGCAGACAGATGAACACTGAAGCTTTCTTT.